The sequence of this TCR beta chain was determined in a study of blood T cell repertoires in COVID-19. Across the whole study: Material from acute and convalescent COVID-19 was sourced from the United States, Italy and Spain.

V lost 2 bases to trimming and J lost 3 bases, with 13 bases between them. Germline V CDR1 and CDR2: MNHNS, SASEGT. The CDR3 is 16 amino acids. Original methodology: The authors estimated nucleated cell counts from reference gene primer amplification. Using immunoSEQ multiplex PCR, the repertoire was profiled, and TCRdb retains in-frame clones only, with some absent. D and trimming were read from the DNA, whereas the V and J calls and clone size are those reported in that table. This sample yields some 59,000 clones, of which about 78% are seen a single time; about 20% belongs to the top ten. The chain has TRBV6-1 and TRBJ2-2; a possible D gene is TRBD1 (6 bases). The specimen sequenced was peripheral blood. The sequence was collected from a man older than 75 with active or convalescent COVID-19. The CDR3 reads CASSESWSGDTGELFF. DNA of the CDR3: TGTGCCAGCAGTGAATCATGGTCAGGGGACACCGGGGAGCTGTTTTTT.